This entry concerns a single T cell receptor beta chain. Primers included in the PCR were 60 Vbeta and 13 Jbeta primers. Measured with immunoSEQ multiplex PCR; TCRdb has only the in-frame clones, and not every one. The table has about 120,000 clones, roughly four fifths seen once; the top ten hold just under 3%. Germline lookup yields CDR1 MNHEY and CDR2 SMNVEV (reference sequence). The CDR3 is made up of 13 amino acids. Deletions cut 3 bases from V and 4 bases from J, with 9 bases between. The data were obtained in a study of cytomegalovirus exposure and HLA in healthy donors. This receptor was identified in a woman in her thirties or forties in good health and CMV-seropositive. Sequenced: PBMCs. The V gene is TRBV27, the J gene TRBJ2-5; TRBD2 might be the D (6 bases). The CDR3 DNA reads TGTGCCAGCAGTTTTAGCGGCCCAGAGACCCAGTACTTC. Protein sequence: CASSFSGPETQYF.